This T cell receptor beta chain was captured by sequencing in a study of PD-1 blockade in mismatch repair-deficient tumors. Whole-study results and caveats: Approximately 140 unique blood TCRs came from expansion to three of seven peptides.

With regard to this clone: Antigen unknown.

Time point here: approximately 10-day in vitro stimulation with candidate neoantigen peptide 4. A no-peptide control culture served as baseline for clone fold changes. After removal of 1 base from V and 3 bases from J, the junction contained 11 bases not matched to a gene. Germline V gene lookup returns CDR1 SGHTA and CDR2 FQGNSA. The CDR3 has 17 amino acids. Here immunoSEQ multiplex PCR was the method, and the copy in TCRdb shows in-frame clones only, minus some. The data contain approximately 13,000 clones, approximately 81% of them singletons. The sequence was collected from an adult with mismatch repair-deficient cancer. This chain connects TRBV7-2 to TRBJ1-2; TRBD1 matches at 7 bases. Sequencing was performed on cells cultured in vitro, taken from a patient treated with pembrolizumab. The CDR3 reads CASSLGLRGGVYYGYTF. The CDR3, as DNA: TGTGCCAGCAGCTTAGGTCTCAGGGGGGGAGTATACTATGGCTACACCTTC.